This TCR beta chain was identified in a study of graft-versus-host responses after intestinal transplantation. Study as a whole: Recipients had multivisceral, liver-intestinal, or isolated intestinal transplants. Induction with anti-thymocyte globulin, then tacrolimus and steroids for around three years, was given to all recipients.

With 0 bases removed from V and 0 bases from J, the gap between germline ends came to 7 bases. CDR1 SGHNT and CDR2 YYREEE come from the germline V gene (reference sequence). The CDR3 is 15 residues long. Study-wide points: GvH clones appeared in recipient marrow, some first in ileum or blood.

Profiled with immunoSEQ multiplex PCR; TCRdb holds only in-frame clones, not every one. The table records around 30,000 clones, around 94% of them present only once. Concerning this clone: What it binds is not known.

This receptor was taken from a human patient who received an intestinal transplant, so some T cells may come from the graft donor. Source: PBMCs, taken 66 days after intestinal transplant. The rearrangement links TRBV5-4 to TRBJ1-3; D is uncertain. The CDR3 nucleotides are TGTGCCAGCAGCTTGGAACTCAGCTCTGGAAACACCATATATTTT. It encodes CASSLELSSGNTIYF.